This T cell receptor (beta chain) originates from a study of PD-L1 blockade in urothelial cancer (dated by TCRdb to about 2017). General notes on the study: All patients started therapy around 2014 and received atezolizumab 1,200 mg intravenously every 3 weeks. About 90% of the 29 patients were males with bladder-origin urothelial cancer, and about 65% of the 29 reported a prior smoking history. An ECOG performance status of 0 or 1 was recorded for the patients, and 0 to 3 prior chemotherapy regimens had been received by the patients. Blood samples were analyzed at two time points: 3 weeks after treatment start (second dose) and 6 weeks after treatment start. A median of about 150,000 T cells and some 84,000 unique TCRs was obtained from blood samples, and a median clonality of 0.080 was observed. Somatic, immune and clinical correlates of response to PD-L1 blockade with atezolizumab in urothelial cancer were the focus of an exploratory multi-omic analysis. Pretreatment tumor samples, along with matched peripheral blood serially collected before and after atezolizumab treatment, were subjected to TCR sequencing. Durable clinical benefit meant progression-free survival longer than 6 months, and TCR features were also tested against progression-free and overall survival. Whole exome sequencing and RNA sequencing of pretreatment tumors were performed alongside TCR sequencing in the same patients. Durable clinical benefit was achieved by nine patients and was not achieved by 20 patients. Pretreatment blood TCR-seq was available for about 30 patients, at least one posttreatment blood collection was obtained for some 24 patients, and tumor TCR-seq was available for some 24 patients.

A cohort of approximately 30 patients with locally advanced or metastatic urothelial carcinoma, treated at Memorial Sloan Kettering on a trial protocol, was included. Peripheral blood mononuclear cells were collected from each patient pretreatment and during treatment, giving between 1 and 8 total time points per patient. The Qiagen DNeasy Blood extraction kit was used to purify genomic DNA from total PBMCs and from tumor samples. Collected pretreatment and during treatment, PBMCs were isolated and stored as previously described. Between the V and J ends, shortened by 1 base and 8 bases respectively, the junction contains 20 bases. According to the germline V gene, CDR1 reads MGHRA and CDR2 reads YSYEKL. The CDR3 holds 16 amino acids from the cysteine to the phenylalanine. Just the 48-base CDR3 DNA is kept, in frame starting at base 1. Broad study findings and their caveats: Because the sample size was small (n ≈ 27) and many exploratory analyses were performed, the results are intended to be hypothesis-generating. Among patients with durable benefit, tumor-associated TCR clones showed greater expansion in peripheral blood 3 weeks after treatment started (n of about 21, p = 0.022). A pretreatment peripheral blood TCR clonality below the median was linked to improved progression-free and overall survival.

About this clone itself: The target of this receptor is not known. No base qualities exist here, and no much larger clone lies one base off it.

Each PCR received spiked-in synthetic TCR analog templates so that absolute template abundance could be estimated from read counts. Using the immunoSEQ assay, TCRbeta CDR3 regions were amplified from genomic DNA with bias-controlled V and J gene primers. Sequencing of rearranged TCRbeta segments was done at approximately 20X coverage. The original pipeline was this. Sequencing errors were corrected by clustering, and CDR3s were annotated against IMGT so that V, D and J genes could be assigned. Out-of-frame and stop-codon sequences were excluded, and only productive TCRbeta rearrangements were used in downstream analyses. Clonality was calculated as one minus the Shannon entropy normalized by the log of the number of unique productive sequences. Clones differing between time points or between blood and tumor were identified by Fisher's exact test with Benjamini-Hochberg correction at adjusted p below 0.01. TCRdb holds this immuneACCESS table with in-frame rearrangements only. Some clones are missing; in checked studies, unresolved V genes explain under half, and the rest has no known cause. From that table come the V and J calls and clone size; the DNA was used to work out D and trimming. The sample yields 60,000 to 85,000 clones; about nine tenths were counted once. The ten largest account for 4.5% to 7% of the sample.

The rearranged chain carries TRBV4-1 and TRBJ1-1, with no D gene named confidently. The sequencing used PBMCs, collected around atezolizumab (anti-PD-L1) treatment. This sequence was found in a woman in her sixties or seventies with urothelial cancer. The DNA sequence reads TGCGCCAGCAGCCAAGTTAGTAATTTCGAAGGGAGCGAAGCTTTCTTT. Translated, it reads CASSQVSNFEGSEAFF.